Below, one TCR beta chain is given with its context. These data come from a study of blood T cell repertoires in COVID-19. Study as a whole: Samples came from the United States, Italy and Spain, spanning acute and convalescent COVID-19. PBMCs, B-cell-depleted T cells, or T cells were the source of the cDNA or gDNA that made up the material.

This CDR3 comprises 14 residues. Germline V gives CDR1 WSHSY, CDR2 SAAADI. Trimming removed 4 bases from V and 4 bases from J; junction bases left unmatched: 3. Methods used by the authors: The assay estimated nucleated cells by amplifying reference gene primers. Sequencing used immunoSEQ multiplex PCR; TCRdb keeps in-frame clones, though not all of them. V and J calls and clone size follow that table, whereas D and trimming were derived from the DNA. The sample has about 80,000 clones; about 79% are singletons. The sample taken for sequencing was peripheral blood. The chain combines TRBV10-2 with TRBJ2-3, with 9 bases fitting TRBD2. The source is a human donor in a cohort sampled during active COVID-19. CDR3 DNA: TGCGCCAGCAGTGTAGGACTAGCGCCAGATACGCAGTATTTT. Its protein is CASSVGLAPDTQYF.